The 21 T cell receptor beta chains given below trace back to one sample, sequenced in a study of T-cell memory formation after mild COVID-19. TCRdb re-called the 5' RACE reads with MiXCR, one entry per CDR3 protein. The data show about 450,000 distinct CDR3 sequences, less than 25% seen once. Sequencing used PBMCs or a T cell subset sorted from them (not recorded which). The source of these receptors is an adult woman who had mild COVID-19 (a few samples of this study predate the infection). Cell type and time point are not known.

This clonotype has more than one count but fewer than ten. This CDR3 reads CASRSGAAGHEQFF. The CDR3 DNA reads as TGTGCCAGCCGAAGCGGGGCCGCCGGACATGAGCAGTTCTTC. The chain links TRBV6-2 or TRBV6-3 to TRBJ2-1, with TRBD2 matching 7 bases. Trimming at V came to 8 bases and at J to 8 bases, leaving 12 bases not matched to a gene. CDR1 is MNHEY, CDR2 SVGEGT, per germline. The CDR3 covers 14 residues.

This clonotype was detected only a few times. This chain connects TRBV10-2 to TRBJ1-2; 10 bases are a match to TRBD1. This CDR3 comprises 16 residues. Losses at the gene ends were 1 base for V and 2 bases for J; bases not matched to a gene: 4. Germline V lookup: CDR1 WSHSY, CDR2 SAAADI. The CDR3 reads CASSELGTGVNYGYTF. The CDR3 nucleotides are TGCGCCAGCAGTGAGTTAGGGACAGGGGTAAACTATGGCTACACCTTC.

The chain combines TRBV7-9 with TRBJ1-3; tentatively, D is TRBD1 (5 bases). This CDR3 has 15 residues. Trimming removed 4 bases from V and 2 bases from J, with 12 bases in between. The germline V gene encodes CDR1 SEHNR and CDR2 FQNEAQ (reference sequence). The CDR3 DNA is TGTGCCAGCAGCTCAGGGTTGGATCCTGGAAACACCATATATTTT. The encoded protein is CASSSGLDPGNTIYF.

The rearrangement uses TRBV25-1 and TRBJ2-1; D is perhaps TRBD1 (6 bases). The CDR3 consists of 17 residues. V lost 4 bases, J lost 2 bases, and 18 bases lay in between. From germline, CDR1 is MGHDK and CDR2 SYGVNS. The CDR3 DNA is TGTGCCAGCAGTGCACCGCTCCAGGGGAGAACCTACAATGAGCAGTTCTTC. It codes for CASSAPLQGRTYNEQFF.

There are a few counts of this clonotype. This chain uses TRBV25-1 with TRBJ2-5; perhaps D is TRBD1 or TRBD2 (5 bases each). Trimming took 5 bases from V and 5 from J, leaving 18 bases between them. CDR1 is MGHDK, CDR2 SYGVNS, per germline. The CDR3 loop spans 15 amino acids. CDR3: CASSLGTDSGETQYF. The CDR3 DNA is TGTGCCAGCAGTCTCGGGACCGACTCTGGGGAGACCCAGTACTTC.

This clonotype was found a few times. The chain couples TRBV7-6 to TRBJ1-1; 11 bases align to TRBD1. The CDR3 runs to 16 residues. Germline V gene lookup returns CDR1 SGHVS and CDR2 FNYEAQ. J lost 4 bases, V lost 5 bases, and 9 bases had no gene match. The CDR3 coding sequence is TGTGCCAGCAGCCCTAGCCCGGGACAGGGGGTCACTGAAGCTTTCTTT. Protein: CASSPSPGQGVTEAFF.

The chain carries TRBV5-5 and TRBJ2-1; D gene ambiguous. Trimming stripped 4 bases from V and 6 bases from J, with 14 bases between. This CDR3 comprises 14 residues. CDR1 is SGHKS, CDR2 YYEKEE, per germline (reference sequence). Here the CDR3 DNA reads TGTGCCAGCAGCCCCGCGTCGGTAACCAATGAGCAGTTCTTC. Translation: CASSPASVTNEQFF.

The chain recombines TRBV11-3 with TRBJ2-2, with 8 bases fitting TRBD1. After removal of 1 base from V and 4 bases from J, the junction contained 2 bases not matched to a gene. There are 15 residues in the CDR3. CDR1 is SGHNT and CDR2 is YENEEA in the germline V gene. The CDR3 spells CASSLATGGTGELFF. The CDR3 DNA sequence: TGTGCCAGCAGCTTAGCAACAGGGGGCACCGGGGAGCTGTTTTTT.

In the case of this clonotype: The junction differs from germline at one of its ends, possibly a read error. The chain employs TRBV30 and TRBJ1-5; D unclear. The CDR3 is 13 residues long. Germline-derived CDR1 and CDR2 are GTSNPN and SVGIG (reference sequence). CDR3 sequence: CAWSVDGNQPQQF. The CDR3 DNA is TGTGCCTGGAGTGTAGACGGGAATCAGCCCCAGCAATTT.

V usage is TRBV20-1 and J usage is TRBJ1-5; no reliable D call. Trimming took 4 bases from V and 3 from J, leaving 19 bases between them. Germline CDR1 reads DFQATT; CDR2 reads SNEGSKA (reference sequence). This CDR3 is 16 amino acids long. The CDR3: CSAKTTFTPDNQPQHF. The CDR3 DNA is TGCAGTGCTAAGACTACTTTCACCCCAGACAATCAGCCCCAGCATTTT.

This clonotype turned up a few times. This sequence joins TRBV15 and TRBJ2-7, with TRBD1 identical over 8 bases. This CDR3 spans 16 amino acids. Germline V gives CDR1 LNHNV, CDR2 YYDKDF (reference sequence). With 5 bases clipped from V and 2 bases from J, the junction kept 11 bases outside the gene matches. CDR3 sequence reads: CATSAGGQGGTYEQYF. The CDR3 region has the DNA TGTGCCACCAGCGCAGGAGGACAGGGAGGAACCTACGAGCAGTACTTC. Full variable domain (outside the CDR3, taken from reference TRBV15 and TRBJ2-7): DAMVIQNPRYQVTQFGKPVTLSCSQTLNHNVMYWYQQKSSQAPKLLFHYYDKDFNNEADTPDNFQSRRPNTSFCFLDIRSPGLGDTAMYLCATSAGGQGGTYEQYFGPGTRLTVT.

The V call is TRBV4-2, the J call TRBJ2-1; D is unclear. From germline, CDR1 is LGHNA and CDR2 YNFKEQ. The CDR3 contains 13 residues. The ends were cut back, 1 base at V and 8 bases at J, with 9 bases in the middle. CDR3 residues: CASSQGKSDEQFF. In DNA, the CDR3 is TGTGCCAGCAGCCAAGGAAAAAGCGATGAGCAGTTCTTC.

The V gene is TRBV7-9, the J gene TRBJ2-5; 9 nucleotides align to TRBD2. This CDR3 has 15 amino acids. The germline V gene encodes CDR1 SEHNR and CDR2 FQNEAQ (reference sequence). Trimming at V came to 2 bases and at J to 4 bases, leaving 5 bases not matched to a gene. The CDR3, as DNA: TGTGCCAGCAGCTTAAGTTCAGCGGGGGGAGAGACCCAGTACTTC. Its protein product is CASSLSSAGGETQYF.

This clonotype was observed a few times. The rearrangement uses TRBV4-2 and TRBJ1-5; D uncertain. Trimming left V 1 base short and J 4 bases short, with 11 bases between. This CDR3 region has 15 residues. Germline V CDR1 and CDR2: LGHNA, YNFKEQ. The CDR3 loop is CASSQAEGENQPQHF. The CDR3 DNA reads as TGTGCCAGCAGCCAAGCGGAGGGAGAAAATCAGCCCCAGCATTTT.

The chain combines TRBV29-1 with TRBJ2-7; D could derive from TRBD1 or TRBD2 (6 bases each). The CDR3 covers 12 residues. The ends were cut back, 6 bases at V and 3 bases at J, with 12 bases in the middle. CDR1 and CDR2 from the germline V gene are SQVTM and ANQGSEA. The CDR3 nucleotides read TGCAGCGTCGGGGGCCGGAGCTACGAGCAGTACTTC. Residues: CSVGGRSYEQYF.

This clonotype was counted only a few times. The chain recombines TRBV15 with TRBJ2-3, with TRBD2 matching 7 bases. The CDR3 extends over 16 amino acids. In germline, CDR1 is LNHNV, CDR2 YYDKDF (reference sequence). The ends lost 0 bases at V and 3 bases at J; junction bases unmatched: 6. CDR3 in amino acids: CATSRDRGGLTDTQYF. The CDR3 DNA sequence: TGTGCCACCAGCAGAGATCGCGGGGGTTTGACAGATACGCAGTATTTT.

This clonotype was detected only a few times. The rearrangement joins TRBV7-6 to TRBJ2-1, with a tentative D call TRBD1 (6 bases). This CDR3 contains 15 residues. V was trimmed by 5 bases and J by 4 bases, leaving 15 bases between them. From germline, CDR1 is SGHVS and CDR2 FNYEAQ. The chain's CDR3 is CASSADSFRYNEQFF. CDR3 sequence (DNA): TGTGCCAGCAGCGCGGACAGCTTTAGATACAATGAGCAGTTCTTC.

V is TRBV6-6 and J is TRBJ2-2, with no clear D. The CDR3 is 16 residues long. V dropped 5 bases and J dropped 10 bases, with 23 bases sitting between them. Looked up from germline, CDR1 is MNHNY and CDR2 is SVGAGI (reference sequence). The CDR3 DNA reads TGTGCCAGCAGTACCGTTCGGGCTCTGACATCGGCGGAGCTGTTTTTT. This codes for CASSTVRALTSAELFF.

The CDR3: CAISSSGSFREQFF. The CDR3 DNA is TGTGCCATCTCCTCTAGCGGGAGTTTCCGTGAGCAGTTCTTC. This rearrangement joins TRBV10-3 to TRBJ2-1; 10 nucleotides line up with TRBD2. CDR1 is ENHRY and CDR2 is SYGVKD in the germline V gene. Trimming took 8 bases from V and 9 from J; bases not matched to a gene: 10. The CDR3 runs 14 residues.

J is TRBJ2-1 and V is TRBV5-1; 8 bases are shared with TRBD2. The V gene end was trimmed by 2 bases and the J gene end by 2 bases; junction bases not matched to a gene: 6. The CDR3 has 16 amino acids. Germline-derived CDR1 and CDR2 are SGHRS and YFSETQ. The DNA of the CDR3 is TGCGCCAGCAGCTTCACGGGGGGGCCGCCCTACAATGAGCAGTTCTTC. Translated, it gives CASSFTGGPPYNEQFF.

The gene calls are TRBV9 and TRBJ2-1; 11 bases are shared with TRBD2. The CDR3 runs 15 residues. Trimming removed 2 bases from V and 8 bases from J; junction bases left unmatched: 6. The germline V gene encodes CDR1 SGDLS and CDR2 YYNGEE. The CDR3 nucleotides are TGTGCCAGCAGCGTGTTAGCGGGGGGGAGGGATGAGCAGTTCTTC. Protein product: CASSVLAGGRDEQFF.